These 2 T cell receptor beta chains originate from one sample sequenced in a study of shared clonotypes between healthy human individuals. Clones were sequenced by immunoSEQ multiplex PCR, and TCRdb holds only the in-frame ones, with some missing. The profile shows roughly 86,000 clones, almost 70% of them singletons. Sample: memory CD8+ T cells sorted from blood. Subset noted: CD45RO+ cells pooled with CCR7-negative TemRA cells. The receptor source for this set is a man aged 30 to 39 in good health.

The genes are TRBV25-1 and TRBJ2-2; D might be TRBD1 (5 bases). This CDR3 is built from 14 residues. Trimming left V 4 bases short and J 6 bases short, with 12 bases between. Per germline, CDR1 MGHDK and CDR2 SYGVNS. The CDR3 coding sequence is TGTGCCAGCAGTGTGACAGCCGGTCCCGGGGAGCTGTTTTTT. Its protein product is CASSVTAGPGELFF.

This clone is categorized as medium-sized. This specimen includes other DNA sequences encoding the same CDR3. The gene calls are TRBV28 and TRBJ2-7; no reliable D call. V lost 5 bases, J lost 0 bases, and 5 bases lay in between. The CDR3 runs to 12 residues. CDR1 and CDR2 from the germline V gene are MDHEN and SYDVKM. CDR3 residues: CASSGSSYEQYF. CDR3 nucleotides: TGTGCCAGCAGTGGATCCTCCTACGAGCAGTACTTC. The whole variable domain, filled in from reference TRBV28 and TRBJ2-7, reads DVKVTQSSRYLVKRTGEKVFLECVQDMDHENMFWYRQDPGLGLRLIYFSYDVKMKEKGDIPEGYSVSREKKERFSLILESASTNQTSMYLCASSGSSYEQYFGPGTRLTVT.